This note documents a single T cell receptor (beta chain) sequence. The record originates from a study of control samples from healthy donors and cancer patients. CDR3 length: 14 residues. From germline, CDR1 is MRHNA and CDR2 SNTAGT. V shed 2 bases and J 6 bases; nucleotides not matched to a gene: 4. The table came from immunoSEQ multiplex PCR; TCRdb's copy has only in-frame clones and leaves some out. The sample contains about 140,000 clones, roughly nine tenths of which appear only once. The genes are TRBV6-4 and TRBJ1-5, with 7 bases aligning to TRBD1. The specimen was blood. The source is a man aged 18 to 29 in good health. In nucleotides, the CDR3 is TGTGCCAGCAGTGACCAGGGGGGTGGTCAGCCCCAGCATTTT. It specifies CASSDQGGGQPQHF.